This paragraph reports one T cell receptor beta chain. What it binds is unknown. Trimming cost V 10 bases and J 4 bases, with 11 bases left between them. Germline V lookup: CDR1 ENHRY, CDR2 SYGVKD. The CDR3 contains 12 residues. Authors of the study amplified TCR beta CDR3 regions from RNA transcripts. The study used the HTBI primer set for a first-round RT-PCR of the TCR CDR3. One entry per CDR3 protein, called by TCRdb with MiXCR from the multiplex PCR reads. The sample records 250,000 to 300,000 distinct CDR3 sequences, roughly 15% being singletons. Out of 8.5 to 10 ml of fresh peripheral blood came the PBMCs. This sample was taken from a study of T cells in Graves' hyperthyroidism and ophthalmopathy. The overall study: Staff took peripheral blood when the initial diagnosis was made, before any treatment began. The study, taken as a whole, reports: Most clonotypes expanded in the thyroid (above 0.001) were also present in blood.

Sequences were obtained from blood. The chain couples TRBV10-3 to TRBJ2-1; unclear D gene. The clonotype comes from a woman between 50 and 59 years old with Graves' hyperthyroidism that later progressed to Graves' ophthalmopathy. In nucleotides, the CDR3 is TGTGCCACGGAAGGCGCTTACAATGAGCAGTTCTTC. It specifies CATEGAYNEQFF.